This T cell receptor beta chain originates from a study of T cell responses to AZD1222 COVID-19 vaccine. General study points: The reported proportion of spike-specific TCRs targeting unmutated variant regions was nearly half. Females made up more of the donors, who were largely white British, and clonal diversity may have come out too low. Seropositive at baseline were only 5 or 6 AZD1222 recipients.

The method was immunoSEQ multiplex PCR; TCRdb's version includes in-frame clones alone and lacks a portion of them. The data show approximately 120,000 clones, around 88% seen once. A note on this clone: Its antigen is undetermined.

The receptor comes from an adult in good health. The sample in question was peripheral blood, obtained on day 0 of MenACWY control vaccination.

The CDR3 loop reads CSVGTSGSSYEQYF. CDR3 in DNA: TGCAGCGTCGGGACTAGCGGGAGCTCCTACGAGCAGTACTTC. The V call is TRBV29-1, the J call TRBJ2-7, with TRBD2 matching 14 bases. CDR3 length: 14 residues. Germline V lookup: CDR1 SQVTM, CDR2 ANQGSEA. V lost 6 bases to trimming and J lost 0 bases; unmatched junction nucleotides: 1.